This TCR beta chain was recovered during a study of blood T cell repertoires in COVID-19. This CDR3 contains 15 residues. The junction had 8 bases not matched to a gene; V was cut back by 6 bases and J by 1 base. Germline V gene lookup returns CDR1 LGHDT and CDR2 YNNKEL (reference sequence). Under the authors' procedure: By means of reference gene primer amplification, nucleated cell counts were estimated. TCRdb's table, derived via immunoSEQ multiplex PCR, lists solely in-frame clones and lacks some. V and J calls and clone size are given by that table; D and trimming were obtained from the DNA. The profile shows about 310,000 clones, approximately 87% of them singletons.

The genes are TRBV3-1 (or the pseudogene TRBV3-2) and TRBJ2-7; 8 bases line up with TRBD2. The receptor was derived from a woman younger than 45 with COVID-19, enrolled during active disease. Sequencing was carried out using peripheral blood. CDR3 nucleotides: TGTGCCAGCAGGAAGCGGCGGGAGGCTTCCTACGAGCAGTACTTC. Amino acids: CASRKRREASYEQYF.